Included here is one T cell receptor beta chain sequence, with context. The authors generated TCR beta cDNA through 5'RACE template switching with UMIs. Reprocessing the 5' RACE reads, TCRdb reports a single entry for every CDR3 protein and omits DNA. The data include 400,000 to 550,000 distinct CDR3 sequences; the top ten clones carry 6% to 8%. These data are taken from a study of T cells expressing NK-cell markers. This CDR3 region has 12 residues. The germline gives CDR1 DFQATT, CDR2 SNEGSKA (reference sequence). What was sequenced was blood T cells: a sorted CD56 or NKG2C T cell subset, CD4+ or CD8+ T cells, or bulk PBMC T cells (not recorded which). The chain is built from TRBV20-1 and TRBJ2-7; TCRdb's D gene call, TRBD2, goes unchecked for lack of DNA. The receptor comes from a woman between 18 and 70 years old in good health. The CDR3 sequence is CSAASETYEQYF.